Listed here are 24 T cell receptor beta chains from one sample, sequenced in a study of T-cell memory formation after mild COVID-19. MiXCR, applied by TCRdb to the 5' RACE reads, yields one record per CDR3 protein. The data show almost 550,000 distinct CDR3 sequences, 20% seen once. The sample was PBMCs or a T cell subset sorted from them (not recorded which). These TCRs come from an adult woman who had mild COVID-19 (a few samples of this study predate the infection). Cell type and time point are not known.

V usage is TRBV15 and J usage is TRBJ2-1; D might be TRBD2 (7 bases). V was pared by 1 base and J by 4 bases, with 17 bases between. The germline V gene encodes CDR1 LNHNV and CDR2 YYDKDF (reference sequence). The CDR3 runs 17 residues. In nucleotides, the CDR3 is TGTGCCACCAGCAGAGGCGGGGGCCTAGCGGCTTACAATGAGCAGTTCTTC. Translation gives CATSRGGGLAAYNEQFF.

This clonotype has only a few counts. This CDR3 reads CASSQEAVRLRDSPLHF. The CDR3 DNA sequence: TGTGCCAGCAGCCAAGAGGCTGTCAGGTTACGGGATTCACCCCTCCACTTT. The J gene is TRBJ1-6, the V gene TRBV3-1; no definite D call. Germline CDR1 and CDR2: LGHDT and YNNKEL (reference sequence). This CDR3 contains 17 residues. Trimming removed 0 bases from V and 8 bases from J, with 17 bases in between.

This chain links TRBV6-2 or TRBV6-3 with TRBJ1-1; TRBD1 matches 7 bases. The CDR3 spans 12 residues. Per germline, CDR1 MNHEY and CDR2 SVGEGT. J lost 5 bases, V lost 8 bases, and 5 bases had no gene match. CDR3 in amino acids: CASAPGGTEAFF. CDR3 DNA: TGTGCCAGCGCTCCAGGGGGAACTGAAGCTTTCTTT.

This clonotype was seen a handful of times. The V gene is TRBV12-3 or TRBV12-4, the J gene TRBJ2-7; TRBD2 matches at 14 bases. The V gene end was trimmed by 5 bases and the J gene end by 6 bases; junction bases not matched to a gene: 3. The length of the CDR3 is 14 residues. The CDR3 sequence is CASSGTSGSPEQYF. CDR3 bases: TGTGCCAGCAGTGGGACTAGCGGGAGCCCCGAGCAGTACTTC.

This clonotype appeared a few times. The chain is built from TRBV5-6 and TRBJ1-1; TRBD1 agrees at 9 bases. The CDR3 extends over 14 amino acids. Germline V CDR1 and CDR2: SGHDT, YYEEEE. V was pared by 6 bases and J by 2 bases, with 5 bases of the junction left unmatched. The CDR3: CASIRQGGNTEAFF. As DNA, the CDR3 is TGTGCCAGCATTCGACAGGGGGGAAACACTGAAGCTTTCTTT.

This clonotype was seen more than once but under ten times. This chain links TRBV15 with TRBJ1-6; D not resolved. This CDR3 comprises 14 residues. Germline loops: CDR1 LNHNV, CDR2 YYDKDF (reference sequence). V was clipped by 0 bases and J by 8 bases, with 8 bases between them. CDR3 residues: CATSRDANDSPLHF. The CDR3 DNA reads as TGTGCCACCAGCAGAGATGCCAATGATTCACCCCTCCACTTT.

This clonotype appeared a few times. The rearrangement uses TRBV4-3 and TRBJ2-2; D remains unclear. V shed 8 bases and J shed 5 bases, with 3 bases lying between them. The CDR3 consists of 10 residues. Germline lookup yields CDR1 LGHNA and CDR2 YSLEER. CDR3 nucleotide sequence: TGCGCCAGCGTGACCGGGGAGCTGTTTTTT. As protein: CASVTGELFF.

This clonotype was recorded once. V and J are TRBV10-3 and TRBJ2-6; tentatively, D is TRBD1 (5 bases). The CDR3 consists of 14 residues. The germline V gene encodes CDR1 ENHRY and CDR2 SYGVKD. The V and J ends lost 7 bases and 4 bases respectively, with 11 bases between them. CDR3 bases: TGTGCCATCAATACAGGCTCCGGGGCCAACGTCCTGACTTTC. The encoded protein is CAINTGSGANVLTF.

This clonotype was found once. This sequence joins TRBV7-2 and TRBJ1-3; no definite D call. The CDR3 length is 15 residues. The V end lost 0 bases, the J end lost 4 bases, and 10 bases lay between the germline ends. Germline V gene sequence: CDR1 SGHTA, CDR2 FQGNSA. As DNA, the CDR3 is TGTGCCAGCAGCTTAGCAAGGTCGCAAGGAAACACCATATATTTT. This encodes CASSLARSQGNTIYF.

The table lists this clonotype with a few counts. The CDR3 loop is CASSSGLPADTQYF. The CDR3 nucleotides are TGTGCCAGCAGCTCCGGACTACCCGCAGATACGCAGTATTTT. The chain is built from TRBV7-7 and TRBJ2-3; a possible D gene is TRBD2 (6 bases). Germline values: CDR1 SSHAT, CDR2 FNYEAQ (reference sequence). CDR3 length: 14 residues. Between the trimmed V and J ends, which lost 4 bases and 4 bases, there was a span of 12 bases.

This clonotype appeared many times. The genes are TRBV9 and TRBJ2-5; D remains ambiguous. The germline CDR1 and CDR2 sequences are SGDLS and YYNGEE. CDR3 length: 12 amino acids. Deletions cut 7 bases from V and 1 base from J, with 8 bases between. CDR3 region: CASGSGQETQYF. The CDR3 DNA reads as TGTGCCAGCGGAAGTGGCCAAGAGACCCAGTACTTC.

This clonotype was seen more than once but under ten times. The CDR3 DNA reads TGTGCCAGCAGCTACTCCGGCCGGGAAACTGAAGCTTTCTTT. It is translated as CASSYSGRETEAFF. The chain joins TRBV2 to TRBJ1-1; no clear D gene. Germline-derived CDR1 and CDR2 are SNHLY and FYNNEI. The CDR3 runs 14 residues. Trimming cost V 6 bases and J 5 bases, with 16 bases left between them.

This clonotype was seen repeatedly, ten times or more. This chain uses TRBV7-2 with TRBJ2-7; 7 bases agree with TRBD1. CDR3 length: 15 amino acids. With 1 base clipped from V and 0 bases from J, the junction kept 3 bases outside the gene matches. Germline V gene data show CDR1 as SGHTA and CDR2 as FQGNSA. CDR3 DNA: TGTGCCAGCAGCTTAGGACAGGGCAGCTCCTACGAGCAGTACTTC. Protein: CASSLGQGSSYEQYF.

The table lists this clonotype with a few counts. The chain couples TRBV19 to TRBJ2-4; 7 nucleotides align to TRBD1. The V segment lost 3 bases and the J segment 0 bases; nucleotides outside the gene matches: 11. Germline lookup yields CDR1 LNHDA and CDR2 SQIVND (reference sequence). The CDR3 has 18 residues. CDR3 coding DNA: TGTGCCAGTAGTATTGTGGGACAGAGGACGCTAGCCAAAAACATTCAGTACTTC. Residues: CASSIVGQRTLAKNIQYF.

This clonotype was counted between two and nine times. The V gene is TRBV7-9, the J gene TRBJ2-3; 7 bases match TRBD1. The germline V gene encodes CDR1 SEHNR and CDR2 FQNEAQ (reference sequence). J was trimmed by 1 base and V by 2 bases; bases with no gene match: 6. This CDR3 is built from 16 residues. The CDR3 sequence: CASSLRTGGRTDTQYF. The CDR3 DNA reads as TGTGCCAGCAGCTTACGGACAGGCGGCCGCACAGATACGCAGTATTTT. Drawing the rest from reference TRBV7-9 and TRBJ2-3, the complete variable domain is DTGVSQNPRHKITKRGQNVTFRCDPISEHNRLYWYRQTLGQGPEFLTYFQNEAQLEKSRLLSDRFSAERPKGSFSTLEIQRTEQGDSAMYLCASSLRTGGRTDTQYFGPGTRLTVL.

The chain employs TRBV4-2 and TRBJ2-3; D may be TRBD1 (5 bases). The CDR3 loop spans 17 amino acids. The germline V and J ends were trimmed by 6 bases and 3 bases, with 22 bases remaining between them. Germline values: CDR1 LGHNA, CDR2 YNFKEQ. The CDR3: CASRRLTGTSGTDTQYF. Written as DNA, the CDR3 is TGTGCCAGCAGACGACTGACGGGCACCTCAGGGACAGATACGCAGTATTTT.

This clonotype turned up a few times. The DNA of the CDR3 is TGTGCCAGCAGCTTCCAGGGCCCAACTGAAGCTTTCTTT. Translation gives CASSFQGPTEAFF. The chain has TRBV7-3 and TRBJ1-1; weak D call: TRBD1 (5 bases). From germline, CDR1 is SGHTA and CDR2 FQGTGA. The CDR3 sequence is 13 residues long. Trimming pared 3 bases from V and 5 bases from J, leaving 10 bases between.

The J gene is TRBJ1-2, the V gene TRBV6-6; D unclear. Looked up from germline, CDR1 is MNHNY and CDR2 is SVGAGI (reference sequence). This CDR3 contains 14 residues. V was shortened by 0 bases and J by 8 bases, with 13 bases between the two germline ends. CDR3 sequence (DNA): TGTGCCAGCAGTTACTCGAAACCAACCGGGGGCTACACCTTC. Residues: CASSYSKPTGGYTF.

A few counts support this clonotype. The CDR3 sequence is CASSFGGAITQYF. CDR3 coding DNA: TGTGCCAGCAGCTTTGGGGGGGCAATAACGCAGTATTTT. The chain employs TRBV11-2 and TRBJ2-3; the D gene is possibly TRBD2 (7 bases). The germline V gene has CDR1 SGHAT and CDR2 FQNNGV. V was trimmed by 3 bases and J by 9 bases, leaving 13 bases between them. The CDR3 consists of 13 residues.

This chain joins TRBV12-3 or TRBV12-4 and TRBJ2-7, with unresolved D. Trimming took off 2 bases at V and 0 bases at J, with 11 bases between the two ends. This CDR3 is built from 15 residues. As DNA, the CDR3 is TGTGCCAGCAGTTTAAATTTGGAGTCCTCCTACGAGCAGTACTTC. As protein: CASSLNLESSYEQYF.

This clonotype was detected a few times. The chain carries TRBV4-3 and TRBJ2-5; D is unclear. The CDR3 loop spans 15 amino acids. CDR1 and CDR2 (germline): LGHNA, YSLEER. The V gene lost 1 base and the J gene lost 1 base, with 10 bases spanning the gap. This chain's CDR3 is CASSQVGTSQETQYF. DNA of the CDR3: TGCGCCAGCAGCCAAGTAGGAACTTCCCAAGAGACCCAGTACTTC.

The chain employs TRBV20-1 and TRBJ1-2, with 8 bases that match TRBD1. V lost 5 bases and J lost 7; bases outside the gene matches: 6. Germline-derived CDR1 and CDR2 are DFQATT and SNEGSKA (reference sequence). The CDR3 has 12 amino acids. The CDR3 spells CSADQGASGYTF. The CDR3 coding sequence is TGCAGTGCTGATCAGGGGGCGAGTGGCTACACCTTC.

V and J are TRBV6-2 or TRBV6-3 and TRBJ1-3; D ambiguous. This CDR3 has 12 residues. The V gene's germline CDR1 is MNHEY and CDR2 SVGEGT. Trimming took 5 bases from V and 7 from J, leaving 9 bases between them. The DNA of the CDR3 is TGTGCCAGCAGTATTCTTCGGAACACCATATATTTT. Translation gives CASSILRNTIYF.

The J gene is TRBJ2-3, the V gene TRBV9; D gene unclear. The CDR3 runs to 15 residues. The germline V gene encodes CDR1 SGDLS and CDR2 YYNGEE. The germline V and J ends were trimmed by 4 bases and 4 bases, with 16 bases remaining between them. The CDR3 region is CASSRAPLPADTQYF. As DNA, the CDR3 is TGTGCCAGCAGCCGCGCCCCCCTTCCAGCAGATACGCAGTATTTT.